Sequencing of this T cell receptor beta chain was carried out in a study of blood T cell repertoires in COVID-19. Study in general: The samples span acute and convalescent COVID-19 from the United States, Italy and Spain. T cells, B-cell-depleted T cells, or PBMCs supplied cDNA or gDNA.

The V gene's germline CDR1 is LNHDA and CDR2 SQIVND (reference sequence). V gave up 3 bases and J gave up 8 bases, with 10 bases separating them. The CDR3 runs 13 residues. The authors' processing: Reference gene primers were amplified, and this amplification served to estimate nucleated cell counts. Repertoires were generated with immunoSEQ multiplex PCR, while TCRdb's copy carries only in-frame clones and drops some. V and J calls and clone size come straight from that table; D and trimming were deduced from the DNA. Among about 190,000 clones listed, 88% were seen once. The sequence derives from a man in his thirties or forties with acute or convalescent COVID-19. The sequenced material came from peripheral blood. V gene TRBV19 combines with J gene TRBJ1-4; D gene unclear. CDR3 residues: CASSIRSHEKLFF. The CDR3, as DNA: TGTGCCAGTAGTATTCGGTCCCACGAAAAACTGTTTTTT.